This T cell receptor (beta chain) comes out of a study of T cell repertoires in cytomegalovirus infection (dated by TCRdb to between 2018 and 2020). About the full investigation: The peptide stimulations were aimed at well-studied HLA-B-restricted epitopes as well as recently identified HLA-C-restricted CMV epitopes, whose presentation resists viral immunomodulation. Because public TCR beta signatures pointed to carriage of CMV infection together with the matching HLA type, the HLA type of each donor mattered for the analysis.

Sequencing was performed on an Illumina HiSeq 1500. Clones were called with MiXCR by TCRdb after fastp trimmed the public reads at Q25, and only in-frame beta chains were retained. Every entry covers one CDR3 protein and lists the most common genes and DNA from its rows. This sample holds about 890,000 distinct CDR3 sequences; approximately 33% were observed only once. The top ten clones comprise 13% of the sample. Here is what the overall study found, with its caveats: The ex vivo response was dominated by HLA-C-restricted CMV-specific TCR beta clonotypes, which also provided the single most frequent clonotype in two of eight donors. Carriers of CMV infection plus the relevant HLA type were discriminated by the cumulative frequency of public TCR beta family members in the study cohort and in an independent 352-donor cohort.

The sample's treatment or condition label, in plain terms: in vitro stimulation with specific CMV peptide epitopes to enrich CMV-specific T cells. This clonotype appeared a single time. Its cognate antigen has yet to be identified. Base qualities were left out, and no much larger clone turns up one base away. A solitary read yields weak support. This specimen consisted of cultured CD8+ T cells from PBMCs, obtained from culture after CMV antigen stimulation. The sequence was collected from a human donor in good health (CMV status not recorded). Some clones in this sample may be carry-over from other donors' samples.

The DNA sequence is given as TGTGCCAGTAGTATAGGGGGCGGGTATGCCTGGAACACTGAAGCTTTCTTT. This codes for CASSIGGGYAWNTEAFF. This chain joins TRBV19 to TRBJ1-1; possibly the D gene is TRBD1, per 5 matching bases. V was cut back by 1 base and J by 1 base, leaving a gap of 16 bases between them. From cysteine to phenylalanine, the CDR3 is 17 amino acids long. Only the CDR3 DNA stays, 51 bases, in frame from base 1. The germline V gene (reference sequence) supplies CDR1 LNHDA and CDR2 SQIVND.